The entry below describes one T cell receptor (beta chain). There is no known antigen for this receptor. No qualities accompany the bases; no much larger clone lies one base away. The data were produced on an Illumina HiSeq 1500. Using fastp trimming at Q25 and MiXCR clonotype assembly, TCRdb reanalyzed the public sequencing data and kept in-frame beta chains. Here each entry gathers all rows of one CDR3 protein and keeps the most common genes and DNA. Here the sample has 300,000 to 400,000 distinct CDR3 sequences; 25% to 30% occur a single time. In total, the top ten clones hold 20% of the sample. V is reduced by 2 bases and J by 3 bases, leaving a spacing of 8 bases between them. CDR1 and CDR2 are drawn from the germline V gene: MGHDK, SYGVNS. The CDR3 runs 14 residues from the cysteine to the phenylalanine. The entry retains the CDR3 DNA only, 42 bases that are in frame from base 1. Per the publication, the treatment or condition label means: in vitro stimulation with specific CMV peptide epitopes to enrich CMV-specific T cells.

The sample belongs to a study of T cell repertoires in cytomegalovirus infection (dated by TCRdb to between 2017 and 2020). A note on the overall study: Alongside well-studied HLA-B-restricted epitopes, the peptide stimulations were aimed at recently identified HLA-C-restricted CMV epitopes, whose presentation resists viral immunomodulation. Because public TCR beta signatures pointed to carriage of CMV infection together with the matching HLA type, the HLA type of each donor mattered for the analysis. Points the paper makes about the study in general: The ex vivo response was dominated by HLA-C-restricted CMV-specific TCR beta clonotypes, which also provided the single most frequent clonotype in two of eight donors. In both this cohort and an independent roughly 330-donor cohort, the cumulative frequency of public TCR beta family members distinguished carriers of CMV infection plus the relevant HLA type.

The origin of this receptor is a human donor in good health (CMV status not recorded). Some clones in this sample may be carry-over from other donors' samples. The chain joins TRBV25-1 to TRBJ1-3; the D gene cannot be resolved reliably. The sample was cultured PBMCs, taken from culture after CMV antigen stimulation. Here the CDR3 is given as CASSESWGGNTIYF. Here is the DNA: TGTGCCAGCAGTGAAAGCTGGGGTGGAAACACCATATATTTT.